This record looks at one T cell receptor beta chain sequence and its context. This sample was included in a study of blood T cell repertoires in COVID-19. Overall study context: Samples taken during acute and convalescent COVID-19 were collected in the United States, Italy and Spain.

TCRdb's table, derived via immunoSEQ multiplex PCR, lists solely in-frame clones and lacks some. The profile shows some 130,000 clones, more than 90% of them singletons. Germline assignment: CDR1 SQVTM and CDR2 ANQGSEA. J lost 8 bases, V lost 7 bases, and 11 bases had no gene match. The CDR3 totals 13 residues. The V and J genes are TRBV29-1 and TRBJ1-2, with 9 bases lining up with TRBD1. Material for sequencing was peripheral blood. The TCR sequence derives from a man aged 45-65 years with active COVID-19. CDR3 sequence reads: CSAPRTGASGYTF. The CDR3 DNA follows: TGCAGCGCCCCCCGGACAGGGGCGTCGGGCTACACCTTC.